The following is a T cell receptor (beta chain) sequence with its context. Its cognate antigen is unknown. The CDR3 sequence is 14 residues long. V lost 5 bases and J 9 bases, leaving 17 bases between the germline ends. Study outcomes and limitations: The TCR gene usage of tumor memory CD4+ T cells clustered together with blood and lymph node memory CD4+ cells and with lymph node naive CD4+ cells.

Cells sorted as Tregs were CD4+, CD25+ and CD127-/low. TCRdb reprocessed the 5' RACE reads via MiXCR and lists one record per CDR3 protein. Altogether about 40,000 distinct CDR3 sequences are present, approximately 23% being singletons, with the ten largest covering 3.5% to 4.5%. The sequence came from a female donor with breast cancer. This chain uses TRBV12-3 or TRBV12-4 with TRBJ2-1; D might be TRBD1 (5 bases). The sequenced material came from Tregs sorted from a lymph node. The CDR3 protein is CASSGRVVISEQFF. CDR3 DNA sequence: TGTGCCAGCAGTGGCAGGGTTGTAATATCTGAGCAGTTCTTC.